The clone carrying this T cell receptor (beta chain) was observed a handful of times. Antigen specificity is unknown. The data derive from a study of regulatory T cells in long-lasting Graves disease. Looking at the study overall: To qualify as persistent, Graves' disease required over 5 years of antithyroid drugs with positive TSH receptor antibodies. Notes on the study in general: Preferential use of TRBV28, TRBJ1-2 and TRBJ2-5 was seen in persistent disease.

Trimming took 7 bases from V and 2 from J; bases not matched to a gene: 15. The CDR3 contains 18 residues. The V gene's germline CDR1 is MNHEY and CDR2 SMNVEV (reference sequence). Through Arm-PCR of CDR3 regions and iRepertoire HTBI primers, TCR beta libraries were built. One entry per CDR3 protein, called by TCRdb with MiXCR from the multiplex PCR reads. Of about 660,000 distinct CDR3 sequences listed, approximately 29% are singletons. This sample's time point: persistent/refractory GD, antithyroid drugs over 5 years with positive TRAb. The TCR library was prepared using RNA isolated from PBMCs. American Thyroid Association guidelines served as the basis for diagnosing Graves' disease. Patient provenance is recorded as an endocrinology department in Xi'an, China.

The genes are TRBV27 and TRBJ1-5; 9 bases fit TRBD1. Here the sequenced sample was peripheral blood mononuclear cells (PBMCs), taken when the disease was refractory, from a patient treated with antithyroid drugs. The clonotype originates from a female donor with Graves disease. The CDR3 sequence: CASMRSVGTGSGNQPQHF. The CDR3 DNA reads TGTGCCAGCATGCGATCCGTGGGGACAGGGAGTGGCAATCAGCCCCAGCATTTT.